Here is one TCR beta chain with its context. The germline V and J ends were trimmed by 0 bases and 1 base, with 13 bases remaining between them. Germline CDR1 SGHTA, CDR2 FQGNSA. This CDR3 contains 17 residues. Together with a sample-barcoded 5' primer, a J-beta primer mix was included in a second PCR lasting about 7 to 12 cycles. TCRdb analysed the 5' RACE reads with MiXCR anew, one entry per CDR3 protein. The sample records about 1 million distinct CDR3 sequences, 40% to 55% being singletons. These data originate in a study of blood T cells in healthy people across ages. The chain carries TRBV7-2 and TRBJ2-1; no clear D gene. The sample consisted of blood. The TCR comes from a woman aged 60-70 years in good health. CDR3 region: CASSLALGSSSYNEQFF. The CDR3 DNA sequence: TGTGCCAGCAGCTTAGCCCTCGGCAGCTCTTCCTACAATGAGCAGTTCTTC.